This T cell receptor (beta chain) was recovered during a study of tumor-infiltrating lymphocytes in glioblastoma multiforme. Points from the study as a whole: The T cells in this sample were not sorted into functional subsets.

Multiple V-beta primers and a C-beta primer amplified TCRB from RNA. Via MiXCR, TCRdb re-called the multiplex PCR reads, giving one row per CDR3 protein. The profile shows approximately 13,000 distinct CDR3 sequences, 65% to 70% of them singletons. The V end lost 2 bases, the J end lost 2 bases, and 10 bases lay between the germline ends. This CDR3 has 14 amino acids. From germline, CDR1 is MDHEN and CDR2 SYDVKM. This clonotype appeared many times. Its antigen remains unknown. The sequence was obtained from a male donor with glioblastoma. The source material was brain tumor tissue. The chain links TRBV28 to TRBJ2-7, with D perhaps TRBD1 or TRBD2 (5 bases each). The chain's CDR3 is CASSLIRDAYEQYF. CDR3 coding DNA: TGTGCCAGCAGTTTAATCAGGGACGCCTACGAGCAGTACTTC. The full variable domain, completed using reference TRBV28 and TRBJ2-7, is DVKVTQSSRYLVKRTGEKVFLECVQDMDHENMFWYRQDPGLGLRLIYFSYDVKMKEKGDIPEGYSVSREKKERFSLILESASTNQTSMYLCASSLIRDAYEQYFGPGTRLTVT.